These T cell receptor beta chains were read from a single sample in a study of T cells after posttransplantation cyclophosphamide. TCRdb's table, derived via immunoSEQ multiplex PCR, lists solely in-frame clones and lacks some. The table lists 35,000 to 45,000 clones, with no singletons. Sequenced input: PBMCs. These receptors were collected from a man aged 40-49 years in good health, CMV-negative, and a related stem cell transplant donor. CDR3s include the opening cysteine and the closing phenylalanine or tryptophan. The order of the fields is D gene, V gene, J gene, clone size, CDR3 DNA, CDR3 protein. The D gene is left open where the match is weak. Size tells how often a clone was seen (once, few, many) or the class of an expanded clone, and some rows leave it out.

d_gene: -
v_gene: TRBV15
j_gene: TRBJ2-2
abundance: -
CDR3nt: TGTGCCACCAGCAGAGATCACAGCCAAGCCGACACCGGGGAGCTGTTTTTT
CDR3aa: CATSRDHSQADTGELFF

d_gene: TRBD2
v_gene: TRBV14
j_gene: TRBJ2-7
abundance: many
CDR3nt: TGTGCCAGCAGCCGTCTAGCGGGGGGGAACTCCTACGAGCAGTACTTC
CDR3aa: CASSRLAGGNSYEQYF

d_gene: -
v_gene: TRBV5-1
j_gene: TRBJ2-3
abundance: -
CDR3nt: TGCGCCACCTCGAGGCAGACTAGCACAGATACGCAGTATTTT
CDR3aa: CATSRQTSTDTQYF

d_gene: -
v_gene: TRBV11-2
j_gene: TRBJ2-2
abundance: many
CDR3nt: TGTGCCAGCAGCCCCTTAGGCGGTCCCACGACCGGGGAGCTGTTTTTT
CDR3aa: CASSPLGGPTTGELFF

d_gene: TRBD1
v_gene: TRBV4-2
j_gene: TRBJ2-5
abundance: -
CDR3nt: TGTGCCAGCAGCCAAGGGGGCTCGGGACAGGGAGCAGAGACCCAGTACTTC
CDR3aa: CASSQGGSGQGAETQYF

d_gene: TRBD2
v_gene: TRBV7-3
j_gene: TRBJ2-1
abundance: many
CDR3nt: TGTGCCAGCAGCTTAACGTCGAGCGGGGGGTCCAATGAGCAGTTCTTC
CDR3aa: CASSLTSSGGSNEQFF

d_gene: TRBD2
v_gene: TRBV5-1
j_gene: TRBJ2-1
abundance: -
CDR3nt: TGCGCCAGCAGCTTTTACCCGTGGACTAGCGGGACAGGTGCCTCCTACAATGAGCAGTTCTTC
CDR3aa: CASSFYPWTSGTGASYNEQFF

d_gene: -
v_gene: TRBV9
j_gene: TRBJ1-2
abundance: few
CDR3nt: TGTGCCAGCTCGGGGGGATATTATGGCTACACCTTC
CDR3aa: CASSGGYYGYTF

d_gene: -
v_gene: TRBV7-2
j_gene: TRBJ2-7
abundance: -
CDR3nt: TGTGCCAGCAGCTCTCCAGACAAGGCCTACGAGCAGTACTTC
CDR3aa: CASSSPDKAYEQYF

d_gene: TRBD2
v_gene: TRBV5-1
j_gene: TRBJ2-5
abundance: few
CDR3nt: TGCGCCAGCAGCGAGGGACTAGCGGGGCGGGGGGTCGGTGAGACCCAGTACTTC
CDR3aa: CASSEGLAGRGVGETQYF

d_gene: -
v_gene: TRBV14
j_gene: TRBJ1-2
abundance: many
CDR3nt: TGTGCCAGCAGCCCGATAATACCCAGCCGCCCTTCGGAGTATGGCTACACCTTC
CDR3aa: CASSPIIPSRPSEYGYTF

d_gene: TRBD1
v_gene: TRBV19
j_gene: TRBJ2-7
abundance: medium-sized
CDR3nt: TGTGCCAGTAGTAAACAGGGGAACAGCTACGAGCAGTACTTC
CDR3aa: CASSKQGNSYEQYF

d_gene: -
v_gene: TRBV2
j_gene: TRBJ1-6
abundance: many
CDR3nt: TGTGCCAGCGGGCAATTGAATTCACCCCTCCACTTT
CDR3aa: CASGQLNSPLHF

d_gene: TRBD2
v_gene: TRBV14
j_gene: TRBJ2-3
abundance: many
CDR3nt: TGTGCCAGCAGCCAATGGGGAGCGGGGGGCCCCACAACAGATACGCAGTATTTT
CDR3aa: CASSQWGAGGPTTDTQYF

d_gene: TRBD1
v_gene: TRBV10-3
j_gene: TRBJ2-7
abundance: many
CDR3nt: TGTGCCATCAGGTCGGACCCAGGGGGCTACGAGCAGTACTTC
CDR3aa: CAIRSDPGGYEQYF

d_gene: -
v_gene: TRBV6-5
j_gene: TRBJ2-7
abundance: many
CDR3nt: TGTGCCAGCAGTTCGGACAGGGACTACTCCTACGAGCAGTACTTC
CDR3aa: CASSSDRDYSYEQYF

d_gene: -
v_gene: TRBV19
j_gene: TRBJ1-5
abundance: many
CDR3nt: TGTGCCAGTAGTAGGGCCTCGATTTCCTTTCCCCAGCATTTT
CDR3aa: CASSRASISFPQHF

d_gene: -
v_gene: TRBV4-2
j_gene: TRBJ1-1
abundance: many
CDR3nt: TGTGCCAGCAGCCAAGGGAGGACCACTGAAGCTTTCTTT
CDR3aa: CASSQGRTTEAFF

d_gene: -
v_gene: TRBV7-2
j_gene: TRBJ2-7
abundance: many
CDR3nt: TGTGCCAGCAGCTTTCTCCGGAGCTCCTACGAGCAGTACTTC
CDR3aa: CASSFLRSSYEQYF

d_gene: -
v_gene: TRBV27
j_gene: TRBJ1-5
abundance: -
CDR3nt: TGTGCCAGCAGTTCCCGGGACATCGGATCAAATCAGCCCCAGCATTTT
CDR3aa: CASSSRDIGSNQPQHF

d_gene: TRBD2
v_gene: TRBV6-1
j_gene: TRBJ2-1
abundance: many
CDR3nt: TGTGCCAGCAGGCTACGGGAGGCTTACAATGAGCAGTTCTTC
CDR3aa: CASRLREAYNEQFF

d_gene: -
v_gene: TRBV7-2
j_gene: TRBJ1-5
abundance: many
CDR3nt: TGTGCCAGCAGCTTAAGGCGGGATCAGCCCCAGCATTTT
CDR3aa: CASSLRRDQPQHF

d_gene: TRBD1
v_gene: TRBV29-1
j_gene: TRBJ2-4
abundance: -
CDR3nt: TGCAGCGTTCGACAGGGGGCGACGAACATTCAGTACTTC
CDR3aa: CSVRQGATNIQYF

d_gene: TRBD2
v_gene: TRBV11-1
j_gene: TRBJ2-3
abundance: many
CDR3nt: TGTGCCAGCAGCTTAGATCCGCCTAGCGGGGGACGCACAGATACGCAGTATTTT
CDR3aa: CASSLDPPSGGRTDTQYF

d_gene: TRBD2
v_gene: TRBV4-3
j_gene: TRBJ2-1
abundance: many
CDR3nt: TGCGCCAGCAGCCTCGGGACTAGCGGGAGGCCATACAATGAGCAGTTCTTC
CDR3aa: CASSLGTSGRPYNEQFF

d_gene: TRBD1
v_gene: TRBV5-1
j_gene: TRBJ2-5
abundance: -
CDR3nt: TGCGCCAGCAGCGGGACAGCGGAGACCCAGTACTTC
CDR3aa: CASSGTAETQYF

d_gene: TRBD1
v_gene: TRBV25-1
j_gene: TRBJ1-1
abundance: many
CDR3nt: TGTGCCAGCAGTGAATCCTGGACAGGTAAAACTGAAGCTTTCTTT
CDR3aa: CASSESWTGKTEAFF

d_gene: -
v_gene: TRBV5-4
j_gene: TRBJ2-6
abundance: many
CDR3nt: TGTGCCAGCAGGCGGCCTGGCTCTGGGGCCAACGTCCTGACTTTC
CDR3aa: CASRRPGSGANVLTF

d_gene: TRBD2
v_gene: TRBV5-1
j_gene: TRBJ2-5
abundance: many
CDR3nt: TGCGCCAGCAGCACCTCAGGACTAGATGAGACCCAGTACTTC
CDR3aa: CASSTSGLDETQYF

d_gene: -
v_gene: TRBV19
j_gene: TRBJ1-1
abundance: many
CDR3nt: TGTGCCAGTAGTATCCAGGGAGGTCGGACTGAAGCTTTCTTT
CDR3aa: CASSIQGGRTEAFF

d_gene: -
v_gene: TRBV27
j_gene: TRBJ2-3
abundance: many
CDR3nt: TGTGCCAGCAGTCGGCTGGGACTCGCCCTAGGCACAGATACGCAGTATTTT
CDR3aa: CASSRLGLALGTDTQYF

d_gene: -
v_gene: TRBV6-5
j_gene: TRBJ1-5
abundance: few
CDR3nt: TGTGCCAGCAGTTGGGCAACCGGGGCCCAGCATTTT
CDR3aa: CASSWATGAQHF

d_gene: -
v_gene: TRBV4-3
j_gene: TRBJ2-1
abundance: -
CDR3nt: TGCGCCAGCAGCCAATATAGCGTCGGGAGAGCCGATGAGCAGTTCTTC
CDR3aa: CASSQYSVGRADEQFF

d_gene: -
v_gene: TRBV6-1
j_gene: TRBJ1-6
abundance: many
CDR3nt: TGTGCCAGCAGTCCCGGGACATCTAATTCACCCCTCCACTTT
CDR3aa: CASSPGTSNSPLHF

d_gene: -
v_gene: TRBV29-1
j_gene: TRBJ1-1
abundance: many
CDR3nt: TGCAGCGTTCGGACAGAGAACACTGAAGCTTTCTTT
CDR3aa: CSVRTENTEAFF

d_gene: -
v_gene: TRBV2
j_gene: TRBJ1-2
abundance: many
CDR3nt: TGTGCCAGCAGGCCAGATGACTATGGCTACACCTTC
CDR3aa: CASRPDDYGYTF

d_gene: -
v_gene: TRBV11-2
j_gene: TRBJ1-4
abundance: few
CDR3nt: TGTGCCAGCAGCTTAGTGGGGGCGCAAAGTGAAAAACTGTTTTTT
CDR3aa: CASSLVGAQSEKLFF

d_gene: -
v_gene: TRBV2
j_gene: TRBJ1-1
abundance: many
CDR3nt: TGTGCCAGCAGTTCCAGGGGTACAGCTGAAGCTTTCTTT
CDR3aa: CASSSRGTAEAFF

d_gene: -
v_gene: TRBV5-5
j_gene: TRBJ1-2
abundance: many
CDR3nt: TGTGCCAGCAGCAAAACTACAGGAGGGGATGGCTACACCTTC
CDR3aa: CASSKTTGGDGYTF

d_gene: -
v_gene: TRBV10-3
j_gene: TRBJ1-5
abundance: many
CDR3nt: TGTGCCATCAGTGATGACAGGAGTCAGCCCCAGCATTTT
CDR3aa: CAISDDRSQPQHF